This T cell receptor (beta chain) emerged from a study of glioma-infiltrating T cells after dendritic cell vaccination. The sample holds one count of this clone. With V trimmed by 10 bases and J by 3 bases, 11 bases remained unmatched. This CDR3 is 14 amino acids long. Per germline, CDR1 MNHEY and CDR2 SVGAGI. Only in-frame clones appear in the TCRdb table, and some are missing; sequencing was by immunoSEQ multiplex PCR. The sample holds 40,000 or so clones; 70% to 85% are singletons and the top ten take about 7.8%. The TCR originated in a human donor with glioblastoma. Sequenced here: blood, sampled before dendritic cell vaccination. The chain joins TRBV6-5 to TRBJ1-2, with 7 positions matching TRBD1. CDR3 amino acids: CAIHSPGTDYGYTF. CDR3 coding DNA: TGTGCCATCCACTCCCCGGGGACAGACTATGGCTACACCTTC.